These T cell receptor beta chains were read from a single sample in a study of CD8 T cells in ankylosing spondylitis. From the 5' RACE reads, TCRdb called clonotypes with MiXCR, one entry per CDR3 protein. The table records a few hundred thousand distinct CDR3 sequences, about 16% of them present only once. Sequencing input: blood, either unsorted or a sorted T cell fraction (not recorded which). The source of these receptors is a male donor with ankylosing spondylitis. Each CDR3 is given with its conserved first and last residue.

j_call: TRBJ2-7
v_call: TRBV19
cdr3_aa: CASSIAGTGVDEQYF

j_call: TRBJ2-7
v_call: TRBV20-1
cdr3_aa: CSARFKGQGLYEQYF

j_call: TRBJ2-3
v_call: TRBV4-2
cdr3_aa: CASSQPIGVDSTDTQYF

j_call: TRBJ1-1
v_call: TRBV27
cdr3_aa: CASSLGGGRTEAFF

j_call: TRBJ2-3
v_call: TRBV4-1
cdr3_aa: CASSPSGGYTDTQYF

j_call: TRBJ2-7
v_call: TRBV4-1
cdr3_aa: CASSLGLAEYEQYF

j_call: TRBJ1-1
v_call: TRBV29-1
cdr3_aa: CSVEGVGGANEAFF

j_call: TRBJ2-1
v_call: TRBV29-1
cdr3_aa: CSVKGTSGGAVYNEQFF

j_call: TRBJ2-1
v_call: TRBV24-1
cdr3_aa: CATGTGTPYNEQFF

j_call: TRBJ2-2
v_call: TRBV7-3
cdr3_aa: CASSPLDGLAGELFF

j_call: TRBJ2-2
v_call: TRBV6-1
cdr3_aa: CASSWGGRMNTGELFF

j_call: TRBJ2-3
v_call: TRBV5-1
cdr3_aa: CASSLATLAGGTSTDTQYF

j_call: TRBJ2-7
v_call: TRBV20-1
cdr3_aa: CSARDATSTSTYEQYF

j_call: TRBJ2-7
v_call: TRBV7-9
cdr3_aa: CASSSRSSEQYF

j_call: TRBJ2-2
v_call: TRBV12-3/TRBV12-4
cdr3_aa: CASSSWTDGELFF

j_call: TRBJ2-1
v_call: TRBV5-4
cdr3_aa: CASSLWGGHYNEQFF

j_call: TRBJ2-2
v_call: TRBV5-5
cdr3_aa: CASRDRHTNTGELFF

j_call: TRBJ2-7
v_call: TRBV10-3
cdr3_aa: CAISEMARQGGEQYF

j_call: TRBJ2-5
v_call: TRBV4-3
cdr3_aa: CASSQDLGEQETQYF

j_call: TRBJ2-7
v_call: TRBV5-5
cdr3_aa: CASSFWAESYEQYF

j_call: TRBJ2-2
v_call: TRBV4-1
cdr3_aa: CASRGRGMASNTGELFF

j_call: TRBJ2-7
v_call: TRBV4-1
cdr3_aa: CASSQDRRDSSYEQYF

j_call: TRBJ1-2
v_call: TRBV29-1
cdr3_aa: CSVETTEHGYTF

j_call: TRBJ2-1
v_call: TRBV12-3/TRBV12-4
cdr3_aa: CASGGGYNEQFF

j_call: TRBJ2-2
v_call: TRBV12-3/TRBV12-4
cdr3_aa: CASSFGLPTGELFF

j_call: TRBJ2-7
v_call: TRBV7-9
cdr3_aa: CASSLATSTYEQYF